The 21 T cell receptor beta chains reported below all come from one sample, sequenced in a study of cytomegalovirus exposure and HLA in healthy donors. The PCR ran on 60 Vbeta and 13 Jbeta primers. TCRdb keeps only in-frame clones here, not all; method: immunoSEQ multiplex PCR. The sample holds roughly 180,000 clones, less than 80% seen once. The sequenced sample consisted of PBMCs. Receptors were obtained from a female donor in good health and CMV-seronegative.

This chain connects TRBV5-4 to TRBJ2-3; a possible D gene is TRBD1 (5 bases). CDR3 length: 15 residues. V was clipped by 0 bases and J by 5 bases, with 13 bases between them. Germline V CDR1 and CDR2: SGHNT, YYREEE (reference sequence). The CDR3 coding sequence is TGTGCCAGCAGCTTGGCAAAGGGGATAGGAGATACGCAGTATTTT. Residues: CASSLAKGIGDTQYF.

V and J are TRBV11-3 and TRBJ2-7; 10 nucleotides line up with TRBD2. CDR3 length: 16 amino acids. V lost 4 bases, J lost 6 bases, and 12 bases stayed unmatched. Germline V gene data show CDR1 as SGHNT and CDR2 as YENEEA. This CDR3 reads CASSSASLAGVAEQYF. CDR3 nucleotide sequence: TGTGCCAGCAGCTCAGCATCGCTAGCGGGAGTCGCCGAGCAGTACTTC. The full variable domain, its missing parts supplied by reference TRBV11-3 and TRBJ2-7, is EAGVVQSPRYKIIEKKQPVAFWCNPISGHNTLYWYLQNLGQGPELLIRYENEEAVDDSQLPKDRFSAERLKGVDSTLKIQPAELGDSAVYLCASSSASLAGVAEQYFGPGTRLTVT.

This rearrangement joins TRBV10-3 to TRBJ2-1, with TRBD2 matching over 14 bases. The germline gives CDR1 ENHRY, CDR2 SYGVKD. Losses at the gene ends were 6 bases for V and 4 bases for J; bases not matched to a gene: 14. The CDR3 has 19 amino acids. DNA for the CDR3: TGTGCCATCAGCCCCAACCCGGGACTAGCGGGAGTAGTGTACAATGAGCAGTTCTTC. Its protein is CAISPNPGLAGVVYNEQFF.

This chain links TRBV18 with TRBJ2-7; a possible D gene is TRBD2 (5 bases). The V gene's germline CDR1 is KGHSH and CDR2 LQKENI. The V end was cut by 2 bases, the J end by 5 bases, with 7 bases between. The CDR3 totals 12 residues. In DNA, the CDR3 is TGTGCCAGCTCACCATCCGGGGACGAGCAGTACTTC. Protein sequence: CASSPSGDEQYF.

The chain carries TRBV5-1 and TRBJ1-2; D perhaps matches TRBD1 (6 bases). Per the germline V gene, CDR1 is SGHRS and CDR2 is YFSETQ. The V end lost 4 bases, the J end lost 8 bases, and 21 bases lay between the germline ends. The CDR3 contains 15 residues. CDR3 sequence: CASSPEAGQSRGYTF. The CDR3 region has the DNA TGCGCCAGCAGCCCCGAAGCCGGACAGTCCCGCGGCTACACCTTC.

V and J are TRBV6-7 and TRBJ1-6; D is perhaps TRBD1 (6 bases). TRBV6-7 is placed among ORFs of uncertain function. The V gene lost 7 bases and the J gene lost 9 bases, with 13 bases spanning the gap. The CDR3 totals 13 residues. The chain's CDR3 is CASTGRGGSPLHF. Written as DNA, the CDR3 is TGTGCCAGCACTGGCCGAGGGGGTTCACCCCTCCACTTT.

This sequence joins TRBV11-1 and TRBJ2-6, with D hard to call. The V gene's germline CDR1 is SGHAT and CDR2 FQDESV (reference sequence). The ends were cut back, 5 bases at V and 0 bases at J, with 8 bases in the middle. This CDR3 has 15 residues. The CDR3 sequence: CASSEVGSGANVLTF. The CDR3 nucleotides read TGTGCCAGCAGCGAGGTAGGCTCTGGGGCCAACGTCCTGACTTTC. The whole variable domain, filled in from reference TRBV11-1 and TRBJ2-6, reads EAEVAQSPRYKITEKSQAVAFWCDPISGHATLYWYRQILGQGPELLVQFQDESVVDDSQLPKDRFSAERLKGVDSTLKIQPAELGDSAMYLCASSEVGSGANVLTFGAGSRLTVL.

The chain is built from TRBV27 and TRBJ2-7; a weak D match, TRBD2 (5 bases). Per the germline V gene, CDR1 is MNHEY and CDR2 is SMNVEV (reference sequence). Deletions cut 5 bases from V and 0 bases from J, with 8 bases between. The CDR3 sequence is 13 residues long. The CDR3 DNA follows: TGTGCCAGCAGTCGGAGGAGCTCCTACGAGCAGTACTTC. Translation: CASSRRSSYEQYF.

The chain couples TRBV6-6 to TRBJ2-7, with D unresolved. The CDR3 totals 14 residues. In germline, CDR1 is MNHNY, CDR2 SVGAGI (reference sequence). Between the trimmed V and J ends, which lost 0 bases and 2 bases, there was a span of 8 bases. CDR3 nucleotide sequence: TGTGCCAGCAGTTACTCGGCCAGAACCTACGAGCAGTACTTC. Protein: CASSYSARTYEQYF.

V and J are TRBV6-6 and TRBJ2-3; 13 bases line up with TRBD2. The V and J ends lost 6 bases and 6 bases, in that order; junction bases with no gene match: 6. CDR1 and CDR2 (germline): MNHNY, SVGAGI (reference sequence). This CDR3 region has 15 residues. The CDR3 reads CASRRGTSGMDTQYF. The CDR3 DNA reads TGTGCCAGCAGGCGTGGGACTAGCGGGATGGATACGCAGTATTTT.

This clone occurred a few times. The V and J genes are TRBV18 and TRBJ2-2; 9 bases agree with TRBD2. The CDR3 has 17 residues. Per germline, CDR1 KGHSH and CDR2 LQKENI. Trimming at V came to 3 bases and at J to 2 bases, leaving 7 bases not matched to a gene. CDR3 bases: TGTGCCAGCTCACCTCGGACTAGCGCGGGAAACACCGGGGAGCTGTTTTTT. Translated: CASSPRTSAGNTGELFF. Supplemented by reference TRBV18 and TRBJ2-2, the full variable domain reads NAGVMQNPRHLVRRRGQEARLRCSPMKGHSHVYWYRQLPEEGLKFMVYLQKENIIDESGMPKERFSAEFPKEGPSILRIQQVVRGDSAAYFCASSPRTSAGNTGELFFGEGSRLTVL.

This sequence joins TRBV7-2 and TRBJ1-1; 11 positions agree with TRBD1. CDR3 size: 15 residues. The V gene end was trimmed by 5 bases and the J gene end by 4 bases; junction bases not matched to a gene: 6. CDR1 is SGHTA and CDR2 is FQGNSA in the germline V gene. CDR3 residues: CASSRGQGVTTEAFF. In DNA form, the CDR3 reads TGTGCCAGCAGCCGGGGACAGGGGGTAACCACTGAAGCTTTCTTT.

The genes are TRBV29-1 and TRBJ1-1; D remains unclear. Trimming removed 6 bases from V and 1 base from J, with 9 bases in between. The CDR3 extends over 12 amino acids. In germline, CDR1 is SQVTM, CDR2 ANQGSEA. As DNA, the CDR3 is TGCAGCGTGGCCGGGAGGAACACTGAAGCTTTCTTT. Protein product: CSVAGRNTEAFF. The full variable domain, completed using reference TRBV29-1 and TRBJ1-1, is SAVISQKPSRDICQRGTSLTIQCQVDSQVTMMFWYRQQPGQSLTLIATANQGSEATYESGFVIDKFPISRPNLTFSTLTVSNMSPEDSSIYLCSVAGRNTEAFFGQGTRLTVV.

The V gene is TRBV5-4, the J gene TRBJ2-2; possible D gene TRBD1, 5 bases. Trimming stripped 3 bases from V and 3 bases from J, with 9 bases between. This CDR3 is built from 14 residues. Germline V gene sequence: CDR1 SGHNT, CDR2 YYREEE (reference sequence). In nucleotides, the CDR3 is TGTGCCAGCAGCTATCGCAGGGACACCGGGGAGCTGTTTTTT. Its translation is CASSYRRDTGELFF. Based on the CDR3 plus reference TRBV5-4 and TRBJ2-2, the full variable domain is ETGVTQSPTHLIKTRGQQVTLRCSSQSGHNTVSWYQQALGQGPQFIFQYYREEENGRGNFPPRFSGLQFPNYSSELNVNALELDDSALYLCASSYRRDTGELFFGEGSRLTVL.

The genes are TRBV4-2 and TRBJ2-2; D might be TRBD1 (5 bases). This CDR3 contains 17 residues. Trimming cost V 0 bases and J 1 base, with 12 bases left between them. Germline V CDR1 and CDR2: LGHNA, YNFKEQ. In nucleotides, the CDR3 is TGTGCCAGCAGCCAAGAAGACGCCAGGGTGAACACCGGGGAGCTGTTTTTT. Amino acid sequence: CASSQEDARVNTGELFF.

The chain carries TRBV7-9 and TRBJ1-1, with TRBD1 matching 7 bases. Losses at the gene ends were 2 bases for V and 6 bases for J; bases not matched to a gene: 12. This CDR3 region has 16 residues. Germline CDR1 reads SEHNR; CDR2 reads FQNEAQ (reference sequence). For the CDR3, the DNA is TGTGCCAGCAGCTTAACGAGCTTGACAGGGATCTCTGAAGCTTTCTTT. Translating gives CASSLTSLTGISEAFF.

The CDR3 DNA follows: TGCGCCAGCACTTTATTACAAAACACTGAAGCTTTCTTT. Translating it yields CASTLLQNTEAFF. The gene calls are TRBV5-1 and TRBJ1-1; D unclear. This CDR3 has 13 residues. Germline CDR1 SGHRS, CDR2 YFSETQ. Trimming left V 6 bases short and J 2 bases short, with 11 bases between.

The chain carries TRBV4-2 and TRBJ2-1; 7 bases are shared with TRBD2. Trimming took 0 bases from V and 0 from J; bases not matched to a gene: 8. The germline V gene encodes CDR1 LGHNA and CDR2 YNFKEQ. The CDR3 loop spans 18 amino acids. CDR3 in DNA: TGTGCCAGCAGCCAAGATGGGGCTAGCGGCTACTCCTACAATGAGCAGTTCTTC. Protein sequence: CASSQDGASGYSYNEQFF.

The V call is TRBV6-1, the J call TRBJ2-5, with TRBD1 as a possible D gene (5 bases). With the DNA end fitting TRBJ2-7 better, the J assignment may be wrong. The CDR3 extends over 11 amino acids. The germline gives CDR1 MNHNS, CDR2 SASEGT. The CDR3 loop reads CASTQGNEQYF. CDR3 nucleotide sequence: TGTGCCAGCACCCAGGGCAACGAGCAGTACTTC.

In its sample, this clone was seen a few times. V gene TRBV12-5 combines with J gene TRBJ1-2, with D possibly matching TRBD1 (5 bases). V dropped 0 bases and J dropped 9 bases, with 11 bases sitting between them. Germline CDR1 LGHNT, CDR2 FRNRAP. The CDR3 totals 13 residues. The CDR3 spells CASGLVPPGRYTF. CDR3 nucleotides: TGTGCTAGTGGTTTGGTCCCCCCAGGGCGCTACACCTTC.

This clone was observed a single time. The V gene is TRBV19, the J gene TRBJ1-2, with 7 bases fitting TRBD1. Germline-derived CDR1 and CDR2 are LNHDA and SQIVND (reference sequence). CDR3 size: 13 residues. The junction had 7 bases not matched to a gene; V was cut back by 5 bases and J by 7 bases. The CDR3 sequence is CASSPTGVPGYTF. DNA of the CDR3: TGTGCCAGTAGTCCTACAGGGGTCCCTGGCTACACCTTC.